Listed here are 12 T cell receptor beta chains from one sample, sequenced in a study of blood T cell repertoires in COVID-19. Using immunoSEQ multiplex PCR, the repertoire was profiled, and TCRdb retains in-frame clones only, with some absent. The sample has about 140,000 clones; approximately 80% are singletons. The specimen was peripheral blood. These receptors originate from a human donor in a cohort sampled during active COVID-19.

The rearrangement joins TRBV19 to TRBJ2-1, with D tentatively TRBD2 (5 bases). Between the trimmed V and J ends, which lost 5 bases and 12 bases, there was a span of 17 bases. The CDR3 extends over 13 amino acids. Germline CDR1 LNHDA, CDR2 SQIVND (reference sequence). Here the CDR3 reads CASSLATPGVQFF. The CDR3 region has the DNA TGTGCCAGTAGTCTTGCGACCCCCGGGGTGCAGTTCTTC.

The table lists this clone with a count of one. The chain joins TRBV6-4 to TRBJ1-5; maybe TRBD1 (6 bases). Between the trimmed V and J ends, which lost 5 bases and 11 bases, there was a span of 16 bases. Germline V gene sequence: CDR1 MRHNA, CDR2 SNTAGT. This CDR3 contains 13 residues. As DNA, the CDR3 is TGTGCCAGCAGTAGGGACACCGAGGGAGCCCAGCATTTT. It yields the protein CASSRDTEGAQHF.

This chain connects TRBV5-1 to TRBJ2-1, with TRBD1 matching 7 bases. The germline V gene has CDR1 SGHRS and CDR2 YFSETQ. The CDR3 is made up of 14 amino acids. V lost 0 bases and J lost 4; bases outside the gene matches: 1. The CDR3 DNA is TGCGCCAGCAGCTTGGGACAGGGTTACAATGAGCAGTTCTTC. Translated: CASSLGQGYNEQFF.

This chain joins TRBV27 and TRBJ1-1; D is possibly TRBD1 (6 bases). CDR3 size: 18 residues. The V gene's germline CDR1 is MNHEY and CDR2 SMNVEV (reference sequence). The V end lost 1 base, the J end lost 0 bases, and 18 bases lay between the germline ends. In DNA form, the CDR3 reads TGTGCCAGCAGTTTATACGGCGGGGGCCTAGTTTTGAACACTGAAGCTTTCTTT. Its translation is CASSLYGGGLVLNTEAFF.

The V call is TRBV19, the J call TRBJ2-7, with TRBD2 matching 9 bases. The J segment lost 9 bases and the V segment lost 1 base, leaving 10 bases of the junction unmatched. Germline CDR1 is LNHDA and CDR2 is SQIVND (reference sequence). This CDR3 contains 15 residues. The CDR3 bases are TGTGCCAGTAGTATAGGAGCGGGAGGCACGGTCGGGCAGTACTTC. Its protein is CASSIGAGGTVGQYF.

This chain links TRBV2 with TRBJ1-6; D is possibly TRBD1 (5 bases). Germline V CDR1 and CDR2: SNHLY, FYNNEI. Deletions cut 6 bases from V and 9 bases from J, with 15 bases between. CDR3 length: 14 amino acids. The chain's CDR3 is CASSSGTHFSPLHF. The CDR3 bases are TGTGCCAGCAGCTCCGGGACTCACTTTTCACCCCTCCACTTT.

J is TRBJ2-5 and V is TRBV28; TRBD1 might be the D (6 bases). V lost 3 bases and J lost 4, with 15 bases in between. Germline assignment: CDR1 MDHEN and CDR2 SYDVKM. The CDR3 covers 15 residues. This CDR3 is CASSFSAPRGETQYF. The CDR3 DNA reads TGTGCCAGCAGTTTTAGCGCTCCCAGGGGAGAGACCCAGTACTTC.

V usage is TRBV7-6 and J usage is TRBJ1-4, with 8 bases identical to TRBD1. Germline assignment: CDR1 SGHVS and CDR2 FNYEAQ. This CDR3 is 18 amino acids long. With 5 bases clipped from V and 6 bases from J, the junction kept 17 bases outside the gene matches. CDR3 DNA: TGTGCCAGCAGCCTCATTGACAGGGGACAAATGTCGGATGAAAAACTGTTTTTT. Its translation is CASSLIDRGQMSDEKLFF.

This chain links TRBV7-9 with TRBJ2-7, with 12 bases identical to TRBD2. Unmatched junction bases numbered 2, after V lost 5 bases and J lost 3 bases. The V gene's germline CDR1 is SEHNR and CDR2 FQNEAQ (reference sequence). This CDR3 comprises 14 residues. The CDR3 reads CASSQTSGSYEQYF. The CDR3 DNA sequence: TGTGCCAGCAGCCAGACTAGCGGGAGCTACGAGCAGTACTTC.

The chain uses TRBV4-1 and TRBJ2-7; TRBD1 matches 10 bases. The CDR3 consists of 15 residues. Germline-derived CDR1 and CDR2 are MGHRA and YSYEKL. Germline trimming cut 4 bases from V and 4 bases from J; bases unmatched to any gene: 7. CDR3 loop: CASSRGGQGDYEQYF. DNA for the CDR3: TGCGCCAGCAGCCGAGGCGGACAGGGGGATTACGAGCAGTACTTC.

This clone was counted between two and nine times. The V and J genes are TRBV6-2 or TRBV6-3 and TRBJ2-2; 8 bases are a match to TRBD1. Germline V gene data show CDR1 as MNHEY and CDR2 as SVGEGT. CDR3 length: 15 residues. The ends lost 6 bases at V and 6 bases at J; junction bases unmatched: 9. The CDR3 DNA follows: TGTGCCAGCAGCCAACCAGGACAGGGAGCCGGGGAGCTGTTTTTT. Translated, it gives CASSQPGQGAGELFF.

The V and J genes are TRBV6-5 and TRBJ1-2; perhaps TRBD1 as D (5 bases). The germline V and J ends were trimmed by 6 bases and 4 bases, with 12 bases remaining between them. The germline CDR1 and CDR2 sequences are MNHEY and SVGAGI. The CDR3 runs 13 residues. The DNA of the CDR3 is TGTGCCAGCAGGACTGACAGCAGCTATGGCTACACCTTC. Encoded protein: CASRTDSSYGYTF.